Listed here are 18 T cell receptor beta chains from one sample, sequenced in a study of blood T cell repertoires in COVID-19. TCRdb keeps only in-frame clones here, not all; method: immunoSEQ multiplex PCR. This table has some 200,000 clones, 81% appearing once. Sequenced sample: PBMCs or T cells enriched from blood (not recorded which). These receptors were collected from a woman between 45 and 60 years old with acute COVID-19.

The chain carries TRBV19 and TRBJ1-6; weak D call: TRBD1 (5 bases). The CDR3 runs 15 residues. CDR1 and CDR2 from the germline V gene are LNHDA and SQIVND (reference sequence). V shed 4 bases and J shed 10 bases, with 17 bases lying between them. CDR3 residues: CASSTTAGGQSPLHF. In DNA form, the CDR3 reads TGTGCCAGTAGTACCACCGCGGGGGGTCAGTCACCCCTCCACTTT.

The V call is TRBV4-3, the J call TRBJ2-3; no clear D. CDR1 is LGHNA and CDR2 is YSLEER in the germline V gene. The CDR3 contains 15 residues. Trimming shortened V by 0 bases and J by 0 bases, and 7 bases separated the two germline ends. CDR3 in amino acids: CASSQDYASTDTQYF. The DNA for the CDR3 is TGCGCCAGCAGCCAAGACTACGCTAGCACAGATACGCAGTATTTT.

The chain recombines TRBV5-4 with TRBJ2-1; 10 bases are shared with TRBD1. The CDR3 has 15 residues. CDR1 is SGHNT, CDR2 YYREEE, per germline (reference sequence). The V gene end was trimmed by 3 bases and the J gene end by 9 bases; junction bases not matched to a gene: 9. The CDR3: CASSSGGQGTGEQFF. The CDR3 coding sequence is TGTGCCAGCAGCTCAGGGGGACAGGGGACCGGTGAGCAGTTCTTC. Using reference TRBV5-4 and TRBJ2-1 for the parts outside the CDR3, the full variable domain is ETGVTQSPTHLIKTRGQQVTLRCSSQSGHNTVSWYQQALGQGPQFIFQYYREEENGRGNFPPRFSGLQFPNYSSELNVNALELDDSALYLCASSSGGQGTGEQFFGPGTRLTVL.

The chain links TRBV29-1 to TRBJ1-2; D may be TRBD1 (6 bases). Deletions cut 0 bases from V and 8 bases from J, with 28 bases between. CDR1 is SQVTM, CDR2 ANQGSEA, per germline. The CDR3 is made up of 18 amino acids. CDR3 amino acids: CSVEDLFRAVGGPGGYTF. CDR3 in DNA: TGCAGCGTTGAAGATCTTTTTCGAGCTGTCGGGGGGCCGGGCGGCTACACCTTC.

The chain carries TRBV4-1 and TRBJ1-2; no definite D call. Germline CDR1 and CDR2: MGHRA and YSYEKL. The CDR3 runs to 14 residues. V dropped 0 bases and J dropped 2 bases, with 7 bases sitting between them. Here the CDR3 reads CASSQESFNYGYTF. The CDR3 DNA reads TGCGCCAGCAGCCAAGAATCATTCAACTATGGCTACACCTTC.

The chain carries TRBV11-3 and TRBJ2-7; 8 nucleotides align to TRBD2. This CDR3 region has 14 residues. The V segment lost 5 bases and the J segment 4 bases; nucleotides outside the gene matches: 7. Germline V gene data show CDR1 as SGHNT and CDR2 as YENEEA. CDR3 sequence (DNA): TGTGCCAGCAGCCCCGGGGCGGGGGGTTACGAGCAGTACTTC. Encoded protein: CASSPGAGGYEQYF.

The CDR3 protein is CASRRQNQETQYF. For the CDR3, the DNA is TGTGCCAGCAGAAGACAGAATCAAGAGACCCAGTACTTC. The chain uses TRBV11-1 and TRBJ2-5; D might be TRBD1 (5 bases). The ends were cut back, 6 bases at V and 2 bases at J, with 10 bases in the middle. There are 13 residues in the CDR3. Germline V CDR1 and CDR2: SGHAT, FQDESV (reference sequence).

The gene calls are TRBV3-1 (or the pseudogene TRBV3-2) and TRBJ1-1, with no clear D. The CDR3 sequence is 13 residues long. V shed 4 bases and J shed 3 bases, with 9 bases lying between them. Germline CDR1 LGHDT, CDR2 YNNKEL (reference sequence). This chain's CDR3 is CASSPHLDTEAFF. The CDR3 DNA is TGTGCCAGCAGCCCTCACTTGGACACTGAAGCTTTCTTT.

In its sample, this clone was seen once. The chain is built from TRBV6-5 and TRBJ1-2; TRBD1 matches at 8 bases. Germline V gives CDR1 MNHEY, CDR2 SVGAGI. J lost 2 bases, V lost 8 bases, and 10 bases had no gene match. The CDR3 has 15 residues. CDR3 region: CASLRDRTPNYGYTF. In DNA form, the CDR3 reads TGTGCCAGCTTGCGGGACAGGACGCCCAACTATGGCTACACCTTC.

This clone was seen more than once but under ten times. The V and J genes are TRBV18 and TRBJ1-2; 7 bases line up with TRBD1. Trimming removed 3 bases from V and 0 bases from J; junction bases left unmatched: 1. The CDR3 is 14 residues long. The germline gives CDR1 KGHSH, CDR2 LQKENI. In nucleotides, the CDR3 is TGTGCCAGCTCACCCGGGACAGCTAACTATGGCTACACCTTC. Its protein product is CASSPGTANYGYTF. The complete variable domain, with remaining parts taken from reference TRBV18 and TRBJ1-2, reads NAGVMQNPRHLVRRRGQEARLRCSPMKGHSHVYWYRQLPEEGLKFMVYLQKENIIDESGMPKERFSAEFPKEGPSILRIQQVVRGDSAAYFCASSPGTANYGYTFGSGTRLTVV.

The V and J genes are TRBV2 and TRBJ2-2, with D maybe TRBD2 (5 bases). CDR3 length equals 15 residues. V shed 4 bases and J shed 2 bases, with 11 bases lying between them. The V gene's germline CDR1 is SNHLY and CDR2 FYNNEI. CDR3 protein: CASSARTLNTGELFF. The CDR3 coding sequence is TGTGCCAGCAGTGCCAGGACTCTTAACACCGGGGAGCTGTTTTTT. The full variable domain, its missing parts supplied by reference TRBV2 and TRBJ2-2, is EPEVTQTPSHQVTQMGQEVILRCVPISNHLYFYWYRQILGQKVEFLVSFYNNEISEKSEIFDDQFSVERPDGSNFTLKIRSTKLEDSAMYFCASSARTLNTGELFFGEGSRLTVL.

V is TRBV2 and J is TRBJ2-2; weak D call: TRBD1 (5 bases). There are 18 residues in the CDR3. Trimming left V 2 bases short and J 4 bases short, with 20 bases between. In germline, CDR1 is SNHLY, CDR2 FYNNEI. The CDR3 DNA is TGTGCCAGCAGTGAAATTTTCGGGTGGGGCCGAGGCACCGGGGAGCTGTTTTTT. Protein product: CASSEIFGWGRGTGELFF.

The V and J genes are TRBV7-6 and TRBJ2-7; D is uncertain. The germline V gene has CDR1 SGHVS and CDR2 FNYEAQ. This CDR3 is 11 amino acids long. The V and J ends lost 4 bases and 3 bases respectively, with 4 bases between them. The CDR3 sequence: CASSYHYEQYF. The CDR3 DNA follows: TGTGCCAGCAGCTATCACTACGAGCAGTACTTC.

The CDR3, as DNA: TGTGCCACCAGTGATGCCGGGACTAGCGGGAGTCCCTACGAGCAGTACTTC. Protein: CATSDAGTSGSPYEQYF. V usage is TRBV24-1 and J usage is TRBJ2-7, with 14 bases that match TRBD2. Per the germline V gene, CDR1 is KGHDR and CDR2 is SFDVKD. This CDR3 spans 17 amino acids. J was trimmed by 2 bases and V by 3 bases; bases with no gene match: 5.

The chain combines TRBV5-4 with TRBJ2-4; tentatively, D is TRBD1 (6 bases). This CDR3 region has 16 residues. V lost 4 bases, J lost 0 bases, and 14 bases lay in between. Germline V gene lookup returns CDR1 SGHNT and CDR2 YYREEE (reference sequence). The CDR3 is CASSSTGQLAKNIQYF. DNA for the CDR3: TGTGCCAGCAGCAGTACAGGGCAACTAGCCAAAAACATTCAGTACTTC.

The V call is TRBV7-9, the J call TRBJ1-1; perhaps TRBD1 as D (6 bases). Trimming pared 5 bases from V and 4 bases from J, leaving 14 bases between. CDR1 and CDR2 from the germline V gene are SEHNR and FQNEAQ (reference sequence). This CDR3 contains 14 residues. The CDR3 DNA follows: TGTGCCAGCAGCCTACAGGGTGGTATCACTGAAGCTTTCTTT. This encodes CASSLQGGITEAFF.

The V call is TRBV2, the J call TRBJ2-2; no reliable D call. There are 14 residues in the CDR3. Germline V lookup: CDR1 SNHLY, CDR2 FYNNEI. V gave up 6 bases and J gave up 0 bases, with 8 bases separating them. The CDR3 sequence: CASRGDTNTGELFF. The CDR3 DNA reads as TGTGCCAGCAGGGGCGATACGAACACCGGGGAGCTGTTTTTT.

The rearrangement links TRBV5-4 to TRBJ1-2; tentatively, D is TRBD1 (5 bases). V lost 1 base and J 2 bases, leaving 9 bases between the germline ends. The germline CDR1 and CDR2 sequences are SGHNT and YYREEE (reference sequence). This CDR3 has 14 residues. The CDR3 DNA sequence: TGTGCCAGCAGCTTGTATGGGGCCAACTATGGCTACACCTTC. Translation gives CASSLYGANYGYTF.